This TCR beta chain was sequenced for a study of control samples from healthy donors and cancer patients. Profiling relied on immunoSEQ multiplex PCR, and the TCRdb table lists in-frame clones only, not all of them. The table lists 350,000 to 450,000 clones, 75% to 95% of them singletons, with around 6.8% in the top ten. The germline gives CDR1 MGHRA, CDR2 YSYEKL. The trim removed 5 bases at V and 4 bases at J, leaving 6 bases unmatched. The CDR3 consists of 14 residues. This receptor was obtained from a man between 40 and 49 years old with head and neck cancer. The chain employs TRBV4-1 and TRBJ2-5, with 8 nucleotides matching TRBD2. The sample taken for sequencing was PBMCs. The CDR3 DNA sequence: TGCGCCAGCAGCGATCGGGAGGGTTTAGAGACCCAGTACTTC. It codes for CASSDREGLETQYF.